Below are 20 T cell receptor beta chains sequenced from a single sample in a study of early T cells in non-severe SARS-CoV-2 infection. MiXCR, applied by TCRdb to the 5' RACE reads, yields one record per CDR3 protein. The sample lists tens of thousands of distinct CDR3 sequences, around 20% seen once, with more than 15% in the top ten. This specimen was whole blood, taken at baseline. The receptors shown here come from an adult who was a healthcare worker with PCR-confirmed SARS-CoV-2 infection or an uninfected control (not recorded which).

This clonotype was counted at least ten times. The chain joins TRBV3-1 to TRBJ2-5, with unresolved D. Trimming took 9 bases from V and 3 from J, leaving 8 bases between them. Germline lookup yields CDR1 LGHDT and CDR2 YNNKEL (reference sequence). This CDR3 contains 11 residues. The CDR3 DNA sequence: TGTGCCAGTTCCAGGAAAGAGACCCAGTACTTC. Translated: CASSRKETQYF.

The J gene is TRBJ2-5, the V gene TRBV5-1, with D possibly being TRBD2 (5 bases). Germline loops: CDR1 SGHRS, CDR2 YFSETQ. This CDR3 spans 12 amino acids. Trimming removed 5 bases at V and 3 bases at J, with 8 bases between. CDR3 sequence: CASRREKETQYF. CDR3 DNA sequence: TGCGCCAGCAGGAGGGAAAAAGAGACCCAGTACTTC.

This clonotype was observed many times. At one end the junction does not follow the germline gene, possibly because of a read error. V and J are TRBV7-9 and TRBJ1-2; tentatively, D is TRBD1 (5 bases). CDR3 size: 14 residues. The germline CDR1 and CDR2 sequences are SEHNR and FQNEAQ (reference sequence). The chain's CDR3 is CASSRRQTNYGYTF. As DNA, the CDR3 is TGTGCCAGCAGCCGCCGACAGACTAATTATGGCTACACCTTC.

This clonotype was detected ten times or more. The V and J genes are TRBV7-9 and TRBJ2-7, with no clear D. CDR1 is SEHNR and CDR2 is FQNEAQ in the germline V gene (reference sequence). This CDR3 comprises 12 residues. Trimming shortened V by 1 base and J by 6 bases, and 7 bases separated the two germline ends. CDR3 sequence reads: CASSLGNGEQYF. Written as DNA, the CDR3 is TGTGCCAGCAGCTTAGGTAACGGCGAGCAGTACTTC.

This clonotype was counted between two and nine times. The chain combines TRBV5-6 with TRBJ1-6; no reliable D call. Germline values: CDR1 SGHDT, CDR2 YYEEEE. The CDR3 is 15 amino acids. Between the trimmed V and J ends, which lost 2 bases and 11 bases, there was a span of 17 bases. Here the CDR3 DNA reads TGTGCCAGCAGCTTACCGGGCCCGGGGAGGGCACCCCTCCACTTT. Protein: CASSLPGPGRAPLHF.

This sequence joins TRBV2 and TRBJ2-5; D gene unclear. The germline V gene has CDR1 SNHLY and CDR2 FYNNEI. V was pared by 3 bases and J by 3 bases, with 11 bases between. The CDR3 runs 14 residues. CDR3 DNA sequence: TGTGCCAGCAGTGAGCGGACCGCTAAAGAGACCCAGTACTTC. Its translation: CASSERTAKETQYF.

This clonotype was seen only a few times. This chain links TRBV9 with TRBJ2-3, with a tentative D call TRBD2 (6 bases). The CDR3 is 16 residues long. Germline V gene data show CDR1 as SGDLS and CDR2 as YYNGEE. V lost 3 bases and J lost 6, with 20 bases in between. CDR3 in DNA: TGTGCCAGCAGCGCACTCGGAGGGTCGGTTCCGGATACGCAGTATTTT. Translated: CASSALGGSVPDTQYF. The variable domain in full, completed from reference TRBV9 and TRBJ2-3, reads DSGVTQTPKHLITATGQRVTLRCSPRSGDLSVYWYQQSLDQGLQFLIQYYNGEERAKGNILERFSAQQFPDLHSELNLSSLELGDSALYFCASSALGGSVPDTQYFGPGTRLTVL.

V usage is TRBV7-6 and J usage is TRBJ1-2; TRBD1 is a possible D gene (5 bases). Germline loops: CDR1 SGHVS, CDR2 FNYEAQ. V lost 1 base to trimming and J lost 7 bases, with 19 bases between them. The CDR3 covers 16 residues. The CDR3 bases are TGTGCCAGCAGCTTAGAAGGAGGGAATCGGGGGAGTGGCTACACCTTC. This gives the protein CASSLEGGNRGSGYTF.

This clonotype was observed a few times. This chain uses TRBV5-1 with TRBJ2-4; tentatively, D is TRBD1 or TRBD2 (6 bases each). The CDR3 totals 18 residues. V lost 0 bases to trimming and J lost 1 base, with 17 bases between them. CDR1 and CDR2 from the germline V gene are SGHRS and YFSETQ. The CDR3, as DNA: TGCGCCAGCAGCTTGGCCACATCGGGGGCCGGGGCCAAAAACATTCAGTACTTC. Translating it yields CASSLATSGAGAKNIQYF.

The chain recombines TRBV7-2 with TRBJ2-2; D unclear. Germline CDR1 SGHTA, CDR2 FQGNSA. The V end was cut by 4 bases, the J end by 6 bases, with 9 bases between. The CDR3 has 13 amino acids. CDR3 region: CASSSWSAGELFF. CDR3 DNA: TGTGCCAGCAGCTCATGGAGCGCCGGGGAGCTGTTTTTT. Variable domain in full (rest from reference TRBV7-2 and TRBJ2-2): GAGVSQSPSNKVTEKGKDVELRCDPISGHTALYWYRQSLGQGLEFLIYFQGNSAPDKSGLPSDRFSAERTGGSVSTLTIQRTQQEDSAVYLCASSSWSAGELFFGEGSRLTVL.

This clonotype was seen many times. The V gene is TRBV7-8, the J gene TRBJ1-1, with unresolved D. Germline CDR1 is SGHVS and CDR2 is FQNEAQ. The CDR3 is 14 residues long. Trimming shortened V by 1 base and J by 1 base, and 7 bases separated the two germline ends. The DNA for the CDR3 is TGTGCCAGCAGCTTAGAAACGGAGAACACTGAAGCTTTCTTT. Protein product: CASSLETENTEAFF.

The J gene is TRBJ2-3, the V gene TRBV7-2; D remains unclear. V shed 5 bases and J shed 10 bases, with 19 bases lying between them. Germline CDR1 SGHTA, CDR2 FQGNSA. The CDR3 runs 14 residues. In DNA, the CDR3 is TGTGCCAGCAGCCCCCGATTGACGAAGATGGCGCAGTATTTT. Translating gives CASSPRLTKMAQYF.

Only a few counts were recorded for this clonotype. The rearrangement links TRBV20-1 to TRBJ2-5; 14 bases line up with TRBD2. The CDR3 runs 16 residues. CDR1 is DFQATT, CDR2 SNEGSKA, per germline (reference sequence). The trim removed 4 bases at V and 5 bases at J, leaving 9 bases unmatched. For the CDR3, the DNA is TGCAGTGCTACCGGACTAGCGGGGGGCTACGGTGAGACCCAGTACTTC. Encoded protein: CSATGLAGGYGETQYF.

The V and J genes are TRBV9 and TRBJ1-6, with TRBD1 matching 7 bases. Per the germline V gene, CDR1 is SGDLS and CDR2 is YYNGEE. Trimming took 4 bases from V and 5 from J; bases not matched to a gene: 6. The CDR3 is 15 amino acids. CDR3 coding DNA: TGTGCCAGCAGCTACACCGGGACAGATAATTCACCCCTCCACTTT. Protein product: CASSYTGTDNSPLHF. Full variable domain (outside the CDR3, taken from reference TRBV9 and TRBJ1-6): DSGVTQTPKHLITATGQRVTLRCSPRSGDLSVYWYQQSLDQGLQFLIQYYNGEERAKGNILERFSAQQFPDLHSELNLSSLELGDSALYFCASSYTGTDNSPLHFGNGTRLTVT.

The chain recombines TRBV7-6 with TRBJ2-2; tentative D call: TRBD2 (5 bases). The V gene lost 4 bases and the J gene lost 6 bases, with 12 bases spanning the gap. The CDR3 has 14 residues. Looked up from germline, CDR1 is SGHVS and CDR2 is FNYEAQ. CDR3 in DNA: TGTGCCAGCAGCTCGGCTACTAGTTCCGGGGAGCTGTTTTTT. It specifies CASSSATSSGELFF.

The chain employs TRBV29-1 and TRBJ2-5, with D uncertain. The CDR3 has 12 amino acids. In germline, CDR1 is SQVTM, CDR2 ANQGSEA. V lost 4 bases to trimming and J lost 1 base, with 7 bases between them. CDR3 sequence: CSVGMIQETQYF. The DNA of the CDR3 is TGCAGCGTTGGGATGATCCAAGAGACCCAGTACTTC.

The chain employs TRBV20-1 and TRBJ2-2, with D perhaps TRBD1 (6 bases). Trimming shortened V by 5 bases and J by 4 bases, and 11 bases separated the two germline ends. CDR1 is DFQATT, CDR2 SNEGSKA, per germline (reference sequence). The CDR3 runs 13 residues. CDR3 protein: CSAVSGVTGELFF. The CDR3 DNA reads TGCAGTGCTGTCTCAGGGGTCACCGGGGAGCTGTTTTTT.

There are many counts of this clonotype. The rearrangement uses TRBV4-2 and TRBJ1-6; no firm D call. The CDR3 has 15 residues. V dropped 4 bases and J dropped 9 bases, with 16 bases sitting between them. The germline V gene has CDR1 LGHNA and CDR2 YNFKEQ. DNA for the CDR3: TGTGCCAGCAGCCCCGAGGGAGGGCGAGGTTCACCCCTCCACTTT. Its translation is CASSPEGGRGSPLHF.

This chain links TRBV7-9 with TRBJ1-2; TRBD1 matches at 7 bases. Germline values: CDR1 SEHNR, CDR2 FQNEAQ (reference sequence). The V and J ends lost 4 bases and 7 bases, in that order; junction bases with no gene match: 9. The CDR3 runs to 14 residues. The CDR3 region is CASSSPTGMSGYTF. The DNA of the CDR3 is TGTGCCAGCAGCTCCCCGACAGGGATGTCTGGCTACACCTTC.

The chain carries TRBV6-1 and TRBJ1-3; 8 nucleotides align to TRBD1. With 3 bases clipped from V and 4 bases from J, the junction kept 2 bases outside the gene matches. The CDR3 has 14 amino acids. Germline CDR1 and CDR2: MNHNS and SASEGT. The CDR3 nucleotides are TGTGCCAGCAGTGATCAGGGGGCCGGAAACACCATATATTTT. The encoded protein is CASSDQGAGNTIYF.